The entry below gives a single T cell receptor (beta chain) sequence along with its context. MiXCR, applied by TCRdb to the 5' RACE reads, yields one record per CDR3 protein. This sample has roughly 170,000 distinct CDR3 sequences, with around 21% found just once. The CDR3 contains 12 residues. The ends were cut back, 7 bases at V and 2 bases at J, with 9 bases in the middle. Germline values: CDR1 SEHNR, CDR2 FQNEAQ (reference sequence). The sample belongs to a study of T-cell memory formation after mild COVID-19. Across the whole study: Each donor largely had its own TCR clusters.

Sample: PBMCs or a T cell subset sorted from them (not recorded which). This chain connects TRBV7-9 to TRBJ2-7; a weak D match, TRBD1 (6 bases). The sequence came from an adult woman who had mild COVID-19 (a few samples of this study predate the infection). Cell type and time point are not known. CDR3 nucleotide sequence: TGTGCCAGCAAGGGGGACCCCTACGAGCAGTACTTC. Protein product: CASKGDPYEQYF.